The 19 T cell receptor beta chains listed next were all sequenced from one sample in a study of blood T cell repertoires in COVID-19. The data were produced by immunoSEQ multiplex PCR, yet TCRdb's version contains in-frame clones alone and is incomplete. Of about 180,000 clones listed, about 81% are singletons. The material sequenced was peripheral blood. The receptors shown here come from a woman of 80 years or more with COVID-19, enrolled during active disease.

This clone was recorded a few times. The CDR3 loop is CASSSVLAGWETQYF. DNA of the CDR3: TGTGCCAGCAGCTCGGTACTAGCGGGATGGGAGACCCAGTACTTC. The chain combines TRBV13 with TRBJ2-5; 10 nucleotides agree with TRBD2. Trimming at V came to 4 bases and at J to 5 bases, leaving 7 bases not matched to a gene. Germline loops: CDR1 PRHDT, CDR2 FYEKMQ (reference sequence). This CDR3 contains 15 residues.

CDR3: CASSAPGTGSGELFF. The CDR3 nucleotides read TGTGCCAGCAGTGCTCCCGGGACAGGGTCCGGGGAGCTGTTTTTT. This chain links TRBV28 with TRBJ2-2, with 9 bases matching TRBD1. The V segment lost 5 bases and the J segment 6 bases; nucleotides outside the gene matches: 7. CDR3 length: 15 amino acids. Germline-derived CDR1 and CDR2 are MDHEN and SYDVKM.

The chain couples TRBV2 to TRBJ1-4, with TRBD1 matching over 9 bases. Germline CDR1 is SNHLY and CDR2 is FYNNEI. The V segment lost 7 bases and the J segment 10 bases; nucleotides outside the gene matches: 7. The CDR3 spans 13 residues. CDR3 region: CASTVGQGAKLFF. The DNA for the CDR3 is TGTGCCAGCACGGTGGGACAGGGTGCAAAACTGTTTTTT.

V gene TRBV3-1 (or the pseudogene TRBV3-2) combines with J gene TRBJ1-2; the D gene is possibly TRBD1 (6 bases). Germline-derived CDR1 and CDR2 are LGHDT and YNNKEL (reference sequence). The CDR3 extends over 13 amino acids. The V end was cut by 5 bases, the J end by 5 bases, with 12 bases between. The CDR3: CASSWAGEYGYTF. The DNA for the CDR3 is TGTGCCAGCAGCTGGGCAGGGGAGTATGGCTACACCTTC.

The rearrangement links TRBV6-2 or TRBV6-3 to TRBJ2-2; tentatively, D is TRBD2 (6 bases). V lost 6 bases and J lost 3, with 14 bases in between. There are 15 residues in the CDR3. Germline V CDR1 and CDR2: MNHEY, SVGEGT. DNA for the CDR3: TGTGCCAGCAGCCAGGGACTTTCCTACACCGGGGAGCTGTTTTTT. It specifies CASSQGLSYTGELFF.

This clone was seen only once. The V gene is TRBV19, the J gene TRBJ2-3; no clear D. This CDR3 is 13 amino acids long. Germline CDR1 and CDR2: LNHDA and SQIVND (reference sequence). Trimming took off 5 bases at V and 5 bases at J, with 11 bases between the two ends. The chain's CDR3 is CASSLRVLDTQYF. In DNA, the CDR3 is TGTGCCAGTAGTCTTCGGGTTCTAGATACGCAGTATTTT.

This sequence joins TRBV18 and TRBJ2-1; TRBD2 matches at 9 bases. CDR1 is KGHSH and CDR2 is LQKENI in the germline V gene. V trimming: 5 bases; J trimming: 6 bases; junction bases outside the gene matches: 8. The CDR3 length is 15 residues. CDR3 protein: CASSSRLAEGNEQFF. CDR3 coding DNA: TGTGCCAGCTCATCCCGACTAGCGGAGGGCAATGAGCAGTTCTTC.

The rearrangement uses TRBV28 and TRBJ1-2; a possible D gene is TRBD1 (5 bases). V was pared by 5 bases and J by 6 bases, with 19 bases between. Germline values: CDR1 MDHEN, CDR2 SYDVKM. This CDR3 is built from 15 residues. For the CDR3, the DNA is TGTGCCAGCAGTGGAGGGCAGGAGGGGAACAATGGCTACACCTTC. This gives the protein CASSGGQEGNNGYTF.

This chain joins TRBV12-3 or TRBV12-4 and TRBJ1-1, with D uncertain. With 3 bases removed from V and 3 bases from J, the gap between germline ends came to 8 bases. This CDR3 has 13 residues. The CDR3 loop reads CASSFEGYTEAFF. CDR3 DNA: TGTGCCAGCAGTTTCGAGGGTTACACTGAAGCTTTCTTT.

The CDR3 DNA is TGCGCCAGCAGCTTGGACATTCCCGGGAGCCACCATGAGCAGTTCTTC. Protein sequence: CASSLDIPGSHHEQFF. The chain links TRBV5-1 to TRBJ2-1; D is possibly TRBD2 (6 bases). Deletions cut 0 bases from V and 8 bases from J, with 18 bases between. Germline CDR1 reads SGHRS; CDR2 reads YFSETQ. The CDR3 contains 16 residues.

The chain has TRBV7-3 and TRBJ2-3, with 11 bases aligning to TRBD2. J lost 2 bases, V lost 3 bases, and 7 bases had no gene match. In germline, CDR1 is SGHTA, CDR2 FQGTGA. The CDR3 loop spans 17 amino acids. Here the CDR3 reads CASSFSTSGGHTDTQYF. The CDR3 region has the DNA TGTGCCAGCAGCTTTAGTACTAGCGGGGGCCACACAGATACGCAGTATTTT.

The chain uses TRBV6-5 and TRBJ1-1, with D possibly being TRBD1 (6 bases). This CDR3 has 14 amino acids. V lost 6 bases to trimming and J lost 3 bases, with 14 bases between them. Germline loops: CDR1 MNHEY, CDR2 SVGAGI. The CDR3 DNA is TGTGCCAGCAGGCGGGGGGGCGCGGACACTGAAGCTTTCTTT. It codes for CASRRGGADTEAFF.

The chain is built from TRBV7-2 and TRBJ2-3; maybe TRBD1 (5 bases). In germline, CDR1 is SGHTA, CDR2 FQGNSA. The ends were cut back, 1 base at V and 3 bases at J, with 11 bases in the middle. The CDR3 sequence is 15 residues long. The CDR3 spells CASSLGIGATDTQYF. As DNA, the CDR3 is TGTGCCAGCAGCTTAGGGATAGGGGCTACAGATACGCAGTATTTT.

The gene calls are TRBV7-2 and TRBJ1-4, with TRBD1 as a possible D gene (5 bases). Germline assignment: CDR1 SGHTA and CDR2 FQGNSA. Trimming cost V 1 base and J 7 bases, with 13 bases left between them. The length of the CDR3 is 15 residues. CDR3 DNA sequence: TGTGCCAGCAGCTTAGTCCCAGGGCCTCCTGAAAAACTGTTTTTT. It is translated as CASSLVPGPPEKLFF.

The chain combines TRBV24-1 with TRBJ2-1; perhaps TRBD1 as D (6 bases). Trimming pared 4 bases from V and 0 bases from J, leaving 24 bases between. Per germline, CDR1 KGHDR and CDR2 SFDVKD. This CDR3 contains 20 residues. Here the CDR3 DNA reads TGTGCCACCAGTGACCCGGCGGTCGAGGGGGTGGTATCCTCCTACAATGAGCAGTTCTTC. It encodes CATSDPAVEGVVSSYNEQFF.

The genes are TRBV5-6 and TRBJ2-7, with a possible D match to TRBD1 (6 bases). CDR1 is SGHDT and CDR2 is YYEEEE in the germline V gene. The V gene lost 7 bases and the J gene lost 0 bases, with 11 bases spanning the gap. CDR3 length: 13 residues. The chain's CDR3 is CASGRDNSYEQYF. For the CDR3, the DNA is TGTGCCAGCGGCCGGGACAACTCCTACGAGCAGTACTTC. Full variable domain (missing parts from reference TRBV5-6 and TRBJ2-7): DAGVTQSPTHLIKTRGQQVTLRCSPKSGHDTVSWYQQALGQGPQFIFQYYEEEERQRGNFPDRFSGHQFPNYSSELNVNALLLGDSALYLCASGRDNSYEQYFGPGTRLTVT.

This clone is a singleton in its sample. The gene calls are TRBV24-1 and TRBJ1-4; 10 bases agree with TRBD1. The CDR3 extends over 14 amino acids. Germline V gene data show CDR1 as KGHDR and CDR2 as SFDVKD. V lost 12 bases to trimming and J lost 5 bases; unmatched junction nucleotides: 8. CDR3 loop: CAPDEGQGNEKLFF. The CDR3 DNA reads TGTGCCCCCGACGAGGGACAGGGGAATGAAAAACTGTTTTTT.

The chain is built from TRBV29-1 and TRBJ2-7; perhaps TRBD2 as D (7 bases). This CDR3 has 12 amino acids. Germline loops: CDR1 SQVTM, CDR2 ANQGSEA. V gave up 4 bases and J gave up 7 bases, with 14 bases separating them. The CDR3 DNA sequence: TGCAGCGTTGGTGGGGGGGCTAGTGAGCAGTACTTC. Residues: CSVGGGASEQYF.

This clone was counted between two and nine times. CDR3 nucleotides: TGTGCCAGCAGTAAGGAGCGCACTACGCAGTATTTT. This gives the protein CASSKERTTQYF. The chain joins TRBV2 to TRBJ2-3; no firm D call. CDR1 is SNHLY and CDR2 is FYNNEI in the germline V gene. The V gene lost 5 bases and the J gene lost 8 bases, with 11 bases spanning the gap. The CDR3 contains 12 residues.